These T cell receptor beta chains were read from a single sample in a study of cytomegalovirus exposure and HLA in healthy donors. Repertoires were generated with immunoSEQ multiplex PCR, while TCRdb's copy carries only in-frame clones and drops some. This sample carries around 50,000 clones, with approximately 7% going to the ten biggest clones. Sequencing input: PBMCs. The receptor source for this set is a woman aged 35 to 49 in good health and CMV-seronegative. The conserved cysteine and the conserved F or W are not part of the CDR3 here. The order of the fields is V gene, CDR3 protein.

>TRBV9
ASSAPGQGAYEQY
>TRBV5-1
ASSFTREADTQY
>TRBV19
ASSPSTGTGGADGYT
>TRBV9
ASSVEVRAGETQY
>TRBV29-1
SVGRGSNQPQH
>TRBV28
ASRPGGYSNQPQH
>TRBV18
ASSPNVGLQETQY
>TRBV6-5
ASSYFQGPYEQY
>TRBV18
ASSPRQGTLGEAF
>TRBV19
ASGKPRGSGANVLT
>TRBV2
ASSERQGSYGYT
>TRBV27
ASSRRGLNTEAF
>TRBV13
ASSLGGRLSYGYT
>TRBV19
ASSSRTSGKETQY
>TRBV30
AGRTRETANTIY
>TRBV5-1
ASSSILAGGTDTQY
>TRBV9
ASSFSGGATYEQY
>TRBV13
ASSFGGGEGETQY
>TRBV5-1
ASSLDAGGGYGYT
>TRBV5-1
ASTDLTGGPLSNYGYT
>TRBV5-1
ASSLDGGEDTEAF
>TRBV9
ASSKLTSGSGIEQF
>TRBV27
ASSLQGMLGYT
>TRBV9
ASSRVSTTGELF
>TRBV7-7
ASSAGGSGVWETQY
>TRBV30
ASNRQGVRTEAF
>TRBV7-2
ASNPDRGPYEQY